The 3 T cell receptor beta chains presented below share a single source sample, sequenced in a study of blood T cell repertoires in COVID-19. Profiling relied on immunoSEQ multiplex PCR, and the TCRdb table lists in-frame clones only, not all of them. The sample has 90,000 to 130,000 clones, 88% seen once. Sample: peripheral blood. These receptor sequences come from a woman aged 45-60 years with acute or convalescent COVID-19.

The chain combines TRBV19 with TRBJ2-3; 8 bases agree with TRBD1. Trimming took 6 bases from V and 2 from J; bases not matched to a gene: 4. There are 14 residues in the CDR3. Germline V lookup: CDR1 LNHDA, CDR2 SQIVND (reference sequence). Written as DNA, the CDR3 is TGTGCCAGTAGCCCGGACAGGGCCACAGATACGCAGTATTTT. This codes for CASSPDRATDTQYF.

The CDR3 is CASSQGGGRVFGDTQYF. The CDR3 DNA is TGTGCCAGCAGCCAGGGGGGTGGGAGGGTATTTGGAGATACGCAGTATTTT. The rearrangement uses TRBV7-8 and TRBJ2-3, with D perhaps assigned TRBD1 or TRBD2 (7 bases each). CDR3 length equals 17 residues. Germline V gene lookup returns CDR1 SGHVS and CDR2 FQNEAQ. V was pared by 5 bases and J by 5 bases, with 23 bases between.

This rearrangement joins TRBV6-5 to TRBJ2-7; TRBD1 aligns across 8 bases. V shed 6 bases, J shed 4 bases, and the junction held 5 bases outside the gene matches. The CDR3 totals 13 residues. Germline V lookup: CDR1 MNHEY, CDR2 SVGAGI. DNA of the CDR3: TGTGCCAGCAGGCCAGGGGGCCTATACGAGCAGTACTTC. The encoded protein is CASRPGGLYEQYF.